The source of this T cell receptor (beta chain) is a study of post-analysis software for immune sequencing data. Across the study: Disease trajectories encompassed relapsing-remitting, secondary progressive and progressive-relapsing multiple sclerosis.

Every TCR beta cDNA library bore unique molecular identifiers. Researchers reported approximately 500,000 cDNA molecules coming from about 0.98 to 11 million T cells. TCRdb independently ran MiXCR on the PCR reads; one entry per CDR3 protein. The sample includes roughly 540,000 distinct CDR3 sequences, roughly 34% of them seen just once. About this clonotype: As yet, its antigen is unknown.

General observations from the study: Compared with controls, patients showed significantly lower normalized Chao1 diversity. By F measure, strong co-clustering occurred among samples prepared in the same batch. In patients, TRBV5-6, TRBV5-1 and TRBV20-1 belonged to about five TRBV segments found more frequently than in controls.

V lost 0 bases, J lost 7 bases, and 16 bases lay in between. This CDR3 is 17 amino acids long. The germline gives CDR1 MNHEY, CDR2 SVGAGI. The rearrangement links TRBV6-5 to TRBJ1-6; the D is unclear. This TCR came from a girl aged 2-17 years with multiple sclerosis. Input material: blood. For the CDR3, the DNA is TGTGCCAGCAGTTACTCGACCCCTGGGAACACCAATTCACCCCTCCACTTT. Amino acid sequence: CASSYSTPGNTNSPLHF.